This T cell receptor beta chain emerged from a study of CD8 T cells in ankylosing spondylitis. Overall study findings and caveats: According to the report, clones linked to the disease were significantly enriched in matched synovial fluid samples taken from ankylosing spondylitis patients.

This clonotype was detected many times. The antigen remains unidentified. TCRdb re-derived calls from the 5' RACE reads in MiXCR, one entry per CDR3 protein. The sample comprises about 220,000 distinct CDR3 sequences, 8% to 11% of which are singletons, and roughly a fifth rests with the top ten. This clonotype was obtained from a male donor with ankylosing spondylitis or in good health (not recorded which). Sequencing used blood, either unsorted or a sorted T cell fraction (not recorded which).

CDR3 nucleotides: TGTGCCAGCAGCCCCACGGCTAGCGCTTACTCAGATACGCAGTATTTT. Its translation is CASSPTASAYSDTQYF. J is TRBJ2-3 and V is TRBV11-1; TRBD2 might be the D (6 bases). Germline V gene sequence: CDR1 SGHAT, CDR2 FQDESV (reference sequence). V lost 5 bases to trimming and J lost 4 bases, with 19 bases between them. This CDR3 is built from 16 residues. The entire variable domain, with the rest obtained from reference TRBV11-1 and TRBJ2-3, is as follows: EAEVAQSPRYKITEKSQAVAFWCDPISGHATLYWYRQILGQGPELLVQFQDESVVDDSQLPKDRFSAERLKGVDSTLKIQPAELGDSAMYLCASSPTASAYSDTQYFGPGTRLTVL.